This T cell receptor (beta chain) was retrieved from a study of T cell responses to AZD1222 COVID-19 vaccine. Points from the study as a whole: Recipients of AZD1222 seropositive at baseline numbered only 6 or 7. Nearly half of the spike-specific TCRs reportedly recognize variant regions that carry no mutations.

Sequencing was performed with immunoSEQ multiplex PCR; in TCRdb, only in-frame clones are kept and a portion is missing. This sample carries about 130,000 clones, 93% of them seen once, and the ten largest clones take around 3.1%. On this clone: As yet, its antigen is unknown.

From germline, CDR1 is MNHNS and CDR2 SASEGT. This CDR3 has 17 residues. V dropped 0 bases and J dropped 3 bases, with 18 bases sitting between them. This receptor was identified in an adult in good health. The sequencing used peripheral blood, collected on day 0 of AZD1222 vaccination. The chain has TRBV6-1 and TRBJ2-7; D is perhaps TRBD1 (5 bases). The chain's CDR3 is CASSEALRGRENYEQYF. The CDR3 coding sequence is TGTGCCAGCAGTGAAGCCTTAAGGGGCAGGGAAAACTACGAGCAGTACTTC.